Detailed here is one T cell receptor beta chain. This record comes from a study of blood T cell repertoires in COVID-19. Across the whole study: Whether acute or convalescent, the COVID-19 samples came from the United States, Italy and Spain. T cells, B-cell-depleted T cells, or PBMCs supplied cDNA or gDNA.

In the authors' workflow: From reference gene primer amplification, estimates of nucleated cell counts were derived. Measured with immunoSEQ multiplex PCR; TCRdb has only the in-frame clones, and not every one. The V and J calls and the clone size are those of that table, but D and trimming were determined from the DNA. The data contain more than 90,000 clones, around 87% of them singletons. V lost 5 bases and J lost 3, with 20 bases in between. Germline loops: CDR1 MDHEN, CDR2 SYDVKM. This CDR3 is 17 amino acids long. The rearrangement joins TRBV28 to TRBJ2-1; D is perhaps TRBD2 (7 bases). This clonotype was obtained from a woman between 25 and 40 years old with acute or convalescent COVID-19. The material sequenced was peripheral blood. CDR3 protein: CASSPTLGGGLYNEQFF. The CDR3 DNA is TGTGCCAGCAGTCCAACCCTTGGGGGGGGGCTCTACAATGAGCAGTTCTTC.